This T cell receptor beta chain was recovered during a study of blood T cell repertoires in COVID-19. This clone has only a few counts. Other DNA variants within this sample encode the same CDR3. Within the 2 weeks before study entry, each person in the exposed group met a COVID-19 case. TCRdb's table, derived via immunoSEQ multiplex PCR, lists solely in-frame clones and lacks some. The sample includes 140,000 or so clones, approximately 84% of them seen just once. The source material was PBMCs or T cells enriched from blood (not recorded which). The receptor was isolated from a woman aged 18-30 years who had been exposed to COVID-19.

This chain's CDR3 is CASSPPTGGNTGELFF. As DNA, the CDR3 is TGTGCCAGCTCACCACCGACAGGAGGGAACACCGGGGAGCTGTTTTTT. The rearrangement uses TRBV18 and TRBJ2-2; D possibly corresponds to TRBD1 (6 bases). The CDR3 sequence is 16 residues long. CDR1 is KGHSH, CDR2 LQKENI, per germline. V was cut by 0 bases and J by 1 base, with 9 bases left in between.